The T cell receptor (beta chain) described here comes from a study of blood T cell repertoires in COVID-19. As for the study in general: T cells, B-cell-depleted T cells, or PBMCs supplied cDNA or gDNA.

CDR1 is MNHEY and CDR2 is SVGEGT in the germline V gene. Between the trimmed V and J ends, which lost 4 bases and 4 bases, there was a span of 10 bases. The CDR3 covers 13 residues. This clone came up once. The data were produced by immunoSEQ multiplex PCR, yet TCRdb's version contains in-frame clones alone and is incomplete. The data hold approximately 150,000 clones, with roughly 85% observed a single time. The rearrangement uses TRBV6-2 or TRBV6-3 and TRBJ2-5, with D perhaps matching TRBD1 (5 bases). The sequencing input was peripheral blood. This clonotype was obtained from a woman between 50 and 59 years old with COVID-19, enrolled during active disease. In DNA form, the CDR3 reads TGTGCCAGCAGTTCAGGGTTAGGAGAGACCCAGTACTTC. This gives the protein CASSSGLGETQYF.